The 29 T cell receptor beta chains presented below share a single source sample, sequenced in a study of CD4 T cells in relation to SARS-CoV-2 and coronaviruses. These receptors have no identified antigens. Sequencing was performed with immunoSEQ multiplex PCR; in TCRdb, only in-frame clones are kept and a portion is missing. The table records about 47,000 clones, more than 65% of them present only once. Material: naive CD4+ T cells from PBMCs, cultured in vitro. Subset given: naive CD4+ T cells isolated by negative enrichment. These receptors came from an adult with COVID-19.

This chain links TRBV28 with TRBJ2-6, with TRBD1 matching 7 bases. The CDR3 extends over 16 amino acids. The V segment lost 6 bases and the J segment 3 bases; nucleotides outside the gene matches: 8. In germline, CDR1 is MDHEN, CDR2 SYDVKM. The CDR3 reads CASRRPGGSGANVLTF. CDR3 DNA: TGTGCCAGCAGACGTCCAGGGGGAAGTGGGGCCAACGTCCTGACTTTC. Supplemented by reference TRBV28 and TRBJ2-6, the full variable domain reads DVKVTQSSRYLVKRTGEKVFLECVQDMDHENMFWYRQDPGLGLRLIYFSYDVKMKEKGDIPEGYSVSREKKERFSLILESASTNQTSMYLCASRRPGGSGANVLTFGAGSRLTVL.

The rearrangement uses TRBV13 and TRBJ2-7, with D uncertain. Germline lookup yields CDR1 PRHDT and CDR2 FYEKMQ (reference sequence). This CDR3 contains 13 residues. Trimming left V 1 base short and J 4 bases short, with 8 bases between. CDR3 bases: TGTGCCAGCAGCTTAGTCCCGCGATACGAGCAGTACTTC. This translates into CASSLVPRYEQYF.

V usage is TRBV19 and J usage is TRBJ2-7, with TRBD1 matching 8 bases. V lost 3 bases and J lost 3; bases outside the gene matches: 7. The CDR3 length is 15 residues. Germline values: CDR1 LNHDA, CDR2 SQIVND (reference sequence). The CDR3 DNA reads TGTGCCAGTAGTATCCCCGGACAGGGTAACTACGAGCAGTACTTC. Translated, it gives CASSIPGQGNYEQYF. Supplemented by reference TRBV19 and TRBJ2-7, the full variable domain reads DGGITQSPKYLFRKEGQNVTLSCEQNLNHDAMYWYRQDPGQGLRLIYYSQIVNDFQKGDIAEGYSVSREKKESFPLTVTSAQKNPTAFYLCASSIPGQGNYEQYFGPGTRLTVT.

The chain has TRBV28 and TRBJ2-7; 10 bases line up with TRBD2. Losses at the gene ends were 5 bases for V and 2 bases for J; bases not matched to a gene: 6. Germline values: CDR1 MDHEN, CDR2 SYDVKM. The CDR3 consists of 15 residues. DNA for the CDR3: TGTGCCAGCAGTGTCCTCAGCGGGAGGGCCTACGAGCAGTACTTC. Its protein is CASSVLSGRAYEQYF.

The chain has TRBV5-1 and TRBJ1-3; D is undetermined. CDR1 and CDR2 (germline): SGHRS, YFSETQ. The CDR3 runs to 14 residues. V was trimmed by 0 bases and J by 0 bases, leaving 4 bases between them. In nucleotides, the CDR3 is TGCGCCAGCAGCTTGGATGGCTCTGGAAACACCATATATTTT. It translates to CASSLDGSGNTIYF.

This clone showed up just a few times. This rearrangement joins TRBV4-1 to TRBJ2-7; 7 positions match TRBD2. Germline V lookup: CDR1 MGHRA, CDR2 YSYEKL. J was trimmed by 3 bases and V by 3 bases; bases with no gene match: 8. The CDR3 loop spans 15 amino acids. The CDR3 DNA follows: TGCGCCAGCAGCCACCCCCCGGGAGGAGTCTACGAGCAGTACTTC. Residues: CASSHPPGGVYEQYF.

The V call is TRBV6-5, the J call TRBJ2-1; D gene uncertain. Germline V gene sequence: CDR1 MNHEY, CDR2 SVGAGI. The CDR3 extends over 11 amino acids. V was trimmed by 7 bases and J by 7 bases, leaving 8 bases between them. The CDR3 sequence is CASNRGNEQFF. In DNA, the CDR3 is TGTGCCAGCAATCGAGGAAATGAGCAGTTCTTC.

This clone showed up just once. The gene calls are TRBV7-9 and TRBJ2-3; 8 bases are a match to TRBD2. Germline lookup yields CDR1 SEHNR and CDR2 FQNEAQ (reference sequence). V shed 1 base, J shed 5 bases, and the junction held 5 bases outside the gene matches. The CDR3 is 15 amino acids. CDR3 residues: CASSLGVAGKDTQYF. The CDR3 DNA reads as TGTGCCAGCAGCTTAGGGGTAGCGGGGAAAGATACGCAGTATTTT. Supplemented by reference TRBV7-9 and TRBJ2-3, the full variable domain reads DTGVSQNPRHKITKRGQNVTFRCDPISEHNRLYWYRQTLGQGPEFLTYFQNEAQLEKSRLLSDRFSAERPKGSFSTLEIQRTEQGDSAMYLCASSLGVAGKDTQYFGPGTRLTVL.

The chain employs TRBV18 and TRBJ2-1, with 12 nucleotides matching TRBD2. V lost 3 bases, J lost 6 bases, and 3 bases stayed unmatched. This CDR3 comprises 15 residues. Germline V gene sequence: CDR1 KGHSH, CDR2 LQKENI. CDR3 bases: TGTGCCAGCTCACCGCTAGCGGGAGGGCCCAATGAGCAGTTCTTC. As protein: CASSPLAGGPNEQFF.

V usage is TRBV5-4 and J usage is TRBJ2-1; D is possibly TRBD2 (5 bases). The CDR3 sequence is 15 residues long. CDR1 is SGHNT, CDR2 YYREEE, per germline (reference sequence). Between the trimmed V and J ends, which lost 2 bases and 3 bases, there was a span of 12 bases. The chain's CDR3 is CASSFGTRDYNEQFF. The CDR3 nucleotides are TGTGCCAGCAGCTTTGGAACTAGGGACTACAATGAGCAGTTCTTC.

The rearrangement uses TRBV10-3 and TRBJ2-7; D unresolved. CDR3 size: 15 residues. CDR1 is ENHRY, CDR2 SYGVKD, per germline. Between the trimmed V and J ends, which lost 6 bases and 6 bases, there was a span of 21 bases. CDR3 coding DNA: TGTGCCATCAGATCCAGCGCGCGGAGTCCCACCGAGCAGTACTTC. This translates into CAIRSSARSPTEQYF.

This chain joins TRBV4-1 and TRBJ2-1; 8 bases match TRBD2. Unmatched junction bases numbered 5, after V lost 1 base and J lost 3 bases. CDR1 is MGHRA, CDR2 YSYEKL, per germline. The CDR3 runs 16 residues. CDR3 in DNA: TGCGCCAGCAGCCAAGGTGGTAGCGGGAACTACAATGAGCAGTTCTTC. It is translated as CASSQGGSGNYNEQFF.

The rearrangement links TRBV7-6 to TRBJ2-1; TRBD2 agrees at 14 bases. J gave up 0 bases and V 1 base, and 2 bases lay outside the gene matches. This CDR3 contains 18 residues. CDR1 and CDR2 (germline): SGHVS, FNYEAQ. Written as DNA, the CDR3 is TGTGCCAGCAGCTTAGGGACTAGCGGGGGGCTCTCCTACAATGAGCAGTTCTTC. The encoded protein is CASSLGTSGGLSYNEQFF.

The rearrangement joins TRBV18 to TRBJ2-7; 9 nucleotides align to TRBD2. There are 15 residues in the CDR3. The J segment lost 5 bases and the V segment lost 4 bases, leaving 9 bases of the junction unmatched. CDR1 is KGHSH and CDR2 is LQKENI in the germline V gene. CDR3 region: CASSRDAGGPNEQYF. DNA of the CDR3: TGTGCCAGCTCACGGGATGCGGGAGGGCCGAACGAGCAGTACTTC.

The CDR3 DNA reads as TGTGCCAGCAGTTACGTTTGGGCCCAAGAGACCCAGTACTTC. Translated, it gives CASSYVWAQETQYF. The chain recombines TRBV6-5 with TRBJ2-5; the D is unclear. The V end lost 2 bases, the J end lost 1 base, and 8 bases lay between the germline ends. Germline CDR1 and CDR2: MNHEY and SVGAGI. This CDR3 is 14 amino acids long.

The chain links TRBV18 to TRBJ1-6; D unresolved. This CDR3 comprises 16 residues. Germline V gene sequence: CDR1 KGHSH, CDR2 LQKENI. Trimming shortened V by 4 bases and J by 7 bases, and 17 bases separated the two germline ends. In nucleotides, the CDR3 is TGTGCCAGCTCACTACGGGCCTCCAATCGAAATTCACCCCTCCACTTT. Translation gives CASSLRASNRNSPLHF.

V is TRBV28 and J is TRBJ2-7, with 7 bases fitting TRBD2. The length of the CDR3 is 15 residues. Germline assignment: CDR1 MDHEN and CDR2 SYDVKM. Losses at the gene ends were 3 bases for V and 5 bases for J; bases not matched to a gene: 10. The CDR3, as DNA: TGTGCCAGCAGTTTTGGCGGGAGCATGGGCGACGAGCAGTACTTC. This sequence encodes CASSFGGSMGDEQYF. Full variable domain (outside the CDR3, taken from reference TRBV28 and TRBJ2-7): DVKVTQSSRYLVKRTGEKVFLECVQDMDHENMFWYRQDPGLGLRLIYFSYDVKMKEKGDIPEGYSVSREKKERFSLILESASTNQTSMYLCASSFGGSMGDEQYFGPGTRLTVT.

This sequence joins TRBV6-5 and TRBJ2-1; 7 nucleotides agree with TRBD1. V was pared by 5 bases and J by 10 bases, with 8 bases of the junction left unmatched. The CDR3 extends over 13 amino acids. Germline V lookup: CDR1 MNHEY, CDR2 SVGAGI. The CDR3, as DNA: TGTGCCAGCAGTCGACGACAGGGCGGAGAGCAGTTCTTC. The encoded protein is CASSRRQGGEQFF.

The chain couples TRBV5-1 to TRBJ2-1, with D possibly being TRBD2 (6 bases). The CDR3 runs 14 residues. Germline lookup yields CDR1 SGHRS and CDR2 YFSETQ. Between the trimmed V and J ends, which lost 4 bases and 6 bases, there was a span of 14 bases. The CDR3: CASSRREFGNEQFF. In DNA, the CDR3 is TGCGCCAGCAGCCGGCGGGAATTTGGCAATGAGCAGTTCTTC.

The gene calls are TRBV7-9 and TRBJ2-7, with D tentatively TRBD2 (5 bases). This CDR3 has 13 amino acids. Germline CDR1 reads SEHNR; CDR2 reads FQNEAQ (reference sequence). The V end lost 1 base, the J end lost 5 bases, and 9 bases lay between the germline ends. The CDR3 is CASSLDRTDEQYF. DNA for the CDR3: TGTGCCAGCAGCTTAGACCGGACTGACGAGCAGTACTTC.

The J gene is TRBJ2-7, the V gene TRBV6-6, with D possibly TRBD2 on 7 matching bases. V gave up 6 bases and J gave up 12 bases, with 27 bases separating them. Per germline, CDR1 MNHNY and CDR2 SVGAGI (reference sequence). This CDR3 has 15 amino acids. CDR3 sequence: CASSRPGLDEGGPYF. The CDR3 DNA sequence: TGTGCCAGCAGCCGCCCTGGACTAGACGAGGGGGGTCCGTACTTC.

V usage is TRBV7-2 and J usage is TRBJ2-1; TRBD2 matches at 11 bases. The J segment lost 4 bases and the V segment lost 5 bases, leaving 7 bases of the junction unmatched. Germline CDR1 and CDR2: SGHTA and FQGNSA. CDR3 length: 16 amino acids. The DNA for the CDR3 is TGTGCCAGCAGCAAGACTAGCGGGGATATATACAATGAGCAGTTCTTC. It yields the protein CASSKTSGDIYNEQFF.

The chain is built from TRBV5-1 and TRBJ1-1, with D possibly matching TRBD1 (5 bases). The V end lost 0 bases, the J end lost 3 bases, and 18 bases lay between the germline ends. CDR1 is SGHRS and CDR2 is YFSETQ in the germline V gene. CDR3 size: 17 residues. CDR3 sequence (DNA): TGCGCCAGCAGCTTGGTATACAGGAGACAACAGGACACTGAAGCTTTCTTT. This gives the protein CASSLVYRRQQDTEAFF.

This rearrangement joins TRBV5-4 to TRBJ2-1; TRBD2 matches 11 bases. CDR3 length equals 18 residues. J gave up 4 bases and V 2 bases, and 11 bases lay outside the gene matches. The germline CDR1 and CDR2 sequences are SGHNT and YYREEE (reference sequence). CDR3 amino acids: CASSFGSGRAFGYNEQFF. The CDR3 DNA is TGTGCCAGCAGCTTTGGTAGCGGGAGGGCCTTTGGTTACAATGAGCAGTTCTTC.

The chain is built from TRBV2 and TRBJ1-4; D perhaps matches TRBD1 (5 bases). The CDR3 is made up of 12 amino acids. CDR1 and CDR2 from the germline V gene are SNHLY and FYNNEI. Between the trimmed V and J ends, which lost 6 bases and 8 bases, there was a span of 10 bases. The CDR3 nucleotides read TGTGCCAGCAGGTACTCAGGGGAAAAACTGTTTTTT. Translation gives CASRYSGEKLFF.

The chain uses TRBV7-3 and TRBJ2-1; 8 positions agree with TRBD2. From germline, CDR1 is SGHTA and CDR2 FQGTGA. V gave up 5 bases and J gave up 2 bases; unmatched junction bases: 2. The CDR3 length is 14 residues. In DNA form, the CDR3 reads TGTGCCAGCAGCCCGGGGGGGGCCTACAATGAGCAGTTCTTC. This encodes CASSPGGAYNEQFF.

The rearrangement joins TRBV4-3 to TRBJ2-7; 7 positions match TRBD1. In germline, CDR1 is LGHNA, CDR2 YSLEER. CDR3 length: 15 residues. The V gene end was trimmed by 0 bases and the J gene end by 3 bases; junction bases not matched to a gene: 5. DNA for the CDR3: TGCGCCAGCAGCCAAGATTTAGACAGGGTCTACGAGCAGTACTTC. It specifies CASSQDLDRVYEQYF.

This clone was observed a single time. The CDR3 DNA reads as TGTGCCAGTAGCCCTGAGGGCAGCTGGAATCAGCCCCAGCATTTT. It codes for CASSPEGSWNQPQHF. The rearrangement joins TRBV19 to TRBJ1-5; D not certain. The CDR3 totals 15 residues. Germline V gene sequence: CDR1 LNHDA, CDR2 SQIVND (reference sequence). V was pared by 6 bases and J by 4 bases, with 16 bases between.

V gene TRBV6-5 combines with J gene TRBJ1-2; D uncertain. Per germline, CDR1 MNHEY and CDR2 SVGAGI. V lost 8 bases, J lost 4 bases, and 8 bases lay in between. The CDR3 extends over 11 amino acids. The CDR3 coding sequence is TGTGCCAGCGGCCGGGGCTATGGCTACACCTTC. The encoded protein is CASGRGYGYTF.